This entry features one T cell receptor beta chain sequence. Sequence at one end of the junction differs from germline and may be a read error. The sample comes from a study of T cells in tuberculosis. Sorting used thawed, overnight-rested PBMC stained with anti-CD3, a viability dye and GMM-loaded CD1B tetramer. C32 glucose monomycolate from Rhodococcus equi was loaded onto the CD1B tetramers. The CDR3 runs to 14 residues. Looked up from germline, CDR1 is SSHAT and CDR2 is FNYEAQ (reference sequence). The protocol was immunoSEQ multiplex PCR, while the TCRdb copy is restricted to in-frame clones and leaves out a portion. The sample comprises 88,000 or so clones, around 90% of which are singletons, and less than 2.5% rests with the top ten.

The specimen was CD1b-GMM tetramer-negative cells sorted from PBMCs. The TCR was taken from an adult woman with latent tuberculosis. The chain uses TRBV7-7 and TRBJ2-5; 9 bases align to TRBD1. The CDR3 sequence: CASSQTGGVETQYF. CDR3 sequence (DNA): TGTGCTAGCAGCCAGACAGGGGGAGTTGAGACCCAGTACTTC.